The rows below give T cell receptor beta chains drawn from one sample of a study of memory CD4+ T cells and cytomegalovirus serostatus. Clones were read by immunoSEQ multiplex PCR, and TCRdb kept only the in-frame ones, dropping some. The profile covers approximately 92,000 clones, with 80% appearing a single time and 3.6% taken by the ten largest. The specimen sequenced was memory CD4+ T cells from blood. The receptors derive from an adult in good health and CMV-seropositive. The CDR3 runs from the conserved cysteine through the conserved F or W. The size field is filled for only some rows; it gives once, few, many or a size class.

J,size,V,CDR3
TRBJ2-2,once,TRBV13,CASSIASGTNTGELFF
TRBJ2-5,.,TRBV5-1,CASSLQGLTQYF
TRBJ1-1,.,TRBV2,CASSSQGTNTEAFF
TRBJ2-4,few,TRBV19,CASSSGRTIAKNIQYF
TRBJ2-5,.,TRBV7-8,CASSSQTSGLETQYF
TRBJ1-1,.,TRBV18,CASSPAVGPPEAFF
TRBJ1-2,.,TRBV28,CASSSDRGLGYTF
TRBJ1-2,.,TRBV29-1,CSVGDTANTF
TRBJ1-4,few,TRBV2,CASSEGDRKFF
TRBJ2-3,.,TRBV6-4,CASSAEGGDTDTQYF
TRBJ2-1,.,TRBV10-3,CAISAGTSGIGGLDEQFF
TRBJ1-4,.,TRBV6-1,CASRLTTALDEKLFF
TRBJ2-3,.,TRBV5-4,CASSYQAGGSTDTQYF
TRBJ1-2,.,TRBV11-1,CASSLGQGNVNYGYTF
TRBJ2-3,.,TRBV6-6,CASSRLAGTQYF
TRBJ1-5,.,TRBV10-3,CAIRAGTNQPQHF
TRBJ1-1,.,TRBV19,CASSGRWAEAFF
TRBJ1-6,.,TRBV7-3,CASSSGGVLHF
TRBJ2-4,.,TRBV19,CASSIAAAKNIQYF
TRBJ2-2,.,TRBV6-1,CASSAGTGIPGELFF
TRBJ2-3,.,TRBV6-5,CASRPSGNTDTQYF
TRBJ2-3,once,TRBV5-1,CASSLARQGGTDTQYF
TRBJ2-7,.,TRBV13,CASSFTFRTTENYEQYF
TRBJ2-7,many,TRBV7-2,CASSFSPNYEQYF
TRBJ1-3,.,TRBV4-3,CASSQDRGQGTGNTIYF
TRBJ2-1,.,TRBV27,CASSLWGSTASYNEQFF
TRBJ2-1,.,TRBV5-1,CASSRTGGVSYNEQFF
TRBJ2-6,.,TRBV7-3,CASSLGGAGANVLTF
TRBJ1-5,few,TRBV19,CASRPRQTSNQPQHF
TRBJ2-1,.,TRBV28,CASPPSRGYNEQFF
TRBJ1-2,.,TRBV7-2,CASSLAPGTGRYGYTF
TRBJ1-2,.,TRBV28,CASRRQAGYTF
TRBJ2-5,.,TRBV29-1,CSVEDWRGRGGETQYF
TRBJ1-4,.,TRBV7-5,CVRSLAGTGTDANEKLFF
TRBJ2-2,.,TRBV19,CASSISGAGELFF
TRBJ2-2,.,TRBV28,CASSLLAGGRRGELFF
TRBJ2-1,.,TRBV18,CASSPPGGFVLNEQFF
TRBJ1-1,.,TRBV4-1,CASRDITQNTEAFF
TRBJ2-7,.,TRBV6-5,CASSGQGQGEQYF
TRBJ2-7,.,TRBV27,CASSFDGSYEQYF
TRBJ1-5,.,TRBV30,CAWSFDRNQPQHF
TRBJ1-4,.,TRBV5-1,CASSLSGTGEKLFF
TRBJ2-1,.,TRBV29-1,CSVRTSGRHDNEQFF
TRBJ1-5,few,TRBV5-1,CASSLDSEDQPQHF
TRBJ1-1,.,TRBV19,CASNRGVAEAFF
TRBJ1-2,.,TRBV7-9,CASSQEDYGYTF
TRBJ1-2,.,TRBV7-9,CASSMDGPYGYTF
TRBJ1-5,.,TRBV7-9,CASSSDDQPQHF
TRBJ1-1,few,TRBV18,CASSPGRRVAEAFF
TRBJ2-3,.,TRBV28,CASSLRRVWTSGGGTSTDTQYF
TRBJ2-3,.,TRBV5-1,CASSSGASGSSTDTQYF
TRBJ2-7,.,TRBV11-2,CASSLGYRPLRSYEQYF
TRBJ1-5,once,TRBV19,CASSITGQPQHF